This section outlines one TCR beta chain sequence together with its context. Its cognate antigen is unknown. Trimming took 10 bases from V and 5 from J, leaving 14 bases between them. There are 13 residues in the CDR3. Per germline, CDR1 SEHNR and CDR2 FQNEAQ (reference sequence). Primers for the PCR totalled 60 Vbeta and 13 Jbeta. The method was immunoSEQ multiplex PCR; TCRdb's version includes in-frame clones alone and lacks a portion of them. This table holds around 150,000 clones, roughly four fifths found once. The source of the sample is a study of cytomegalovirus exposure and HLA in healthy donors. Findings and caveats of the study: A missense DCLRE1C variant was associated with V- and J-gene trimming of TCR beta chains in a later analysis, and an independent cohort replicated the association. Presence/absence analyses assumed roughly uniform sequencing depth across donors, which may not hold.

This clonotype was obtained from a woman aged 18-29 years in good health and CMV-seronegative. V and J are TRBV7-9 and TRBJ1-4, with D possibly TRBD1 on 6 matching bases. The sample taken for sequencing was PBMCs. CDR3 DNA: TGTGCCATTGGGGGCAGGACAAATGAAAAACTGTTTTTT. This codes for CAIGGRTNEKLFF. Full variable domain (outside the CDR3, taken from reference TRBV7-9 and TRBJ1-4): DTGVSQNPRHKITKRGQNVTFRCDPISEHNRLYWYRQTLGQGPEFLTYFQNEAQLEKSRLLSDRFSAERPKGSFSTLEIQRTEQGDSAMYLCAIGGRTNEKLFFGSGTQLSVL.